A single sample is the source of the 22 T cell receptor beta chains below, sequenced in a study of blood T cell repertoires in COVID-19. This table comes from immunoSEQ multiplex PCR, and its TCRdb copy is limited to in-frame clones, with some not included. The sample consists of 330,000 or so clones, under 95% of them appearing once. The specimen was PBMCs or T cells enriched from blood (not recorded which). Receptors originate from a woman in her 30s who had recovered from COVID-19.

The rearrangement links TRBV27 to TRBJ2-7; D may be TRBD1 (5 bases). CDR1 and CDR2 from the germline V gene are MNHEY and SMNVEV (reference sequence). This CDR3 spans 13 amino acids. Trimming cost V 3 bases and J 2 bases, with 8 bases left between them. Written as DNA, the CDR3 is TGTGCCAGCAGTTTTGTAGGGGCCTACGAGCAGTACTTC. Translating gives CASSFVGAYEQYF.

This sequence joins TRBV27 and TRBJ1-1; TRBD1 is a possible D gene (6 bases). This CDR3 contains 15 residues. The V gene lost 6 bases and the J gene lost 0 bases, with 14 bases spanning the gap. Looked up from germline, CDR1 is MNHEY and CDR2 is SMNVEV (reference sequence). CDR3 protein: CASSSLQGMNTEAFF. In nucleotides, the CDR3 is TGTGCCAGCAGCAGTCTACAGGGAATGAACACTGAAGCTTTCTTT.

The chain has TRBV6-5 and TRBJ2-7, with 8 bases aligning to TRBD2. Germline CDR1 MNHEY, CDR2 SVGAGI. This CDR3 has 15 amino acids. With V trimmed by 5 bases and J by 3 bases, 9 bases remained unmatched. The CDR3 region has the DNA TGTGCCAGCAGTACTCCGGGGGGGGGATACTACGAGCAGTACTTC. Its protein product is CASSTPGGGYYEQYF.

This chain joins TRBV7-2 and TRBJ1-2; 8 nucleotides align to TRBD1. In germline, CDR1 is SGHTA, CDR2 FQGNSA. There are 12 residues in the CDR3. The V and J ends lost 2 bases and 7 bases, in that order; junction bases with no gene match: 0. The CDR3 nucleotides read TGTGCCAGCAGCTTAACAGGGGGTGGCTACACCTTC. Residues: CASSLTGGGYTF.

The J gene is TRBJ1-2, the V gene TRBV29-1, with 10 positions matching TRBD1. The germline gives CDR1 SQVTM, CDR2 ANQGSEA. CDR3 length: 15 amino acids. With V trimmed by 4 bases and J by 8 bases, 13 bases remained unmatched. CDR3 sequence: CSVGALGQGVEGYTF. CDR3 coding DNA: TGCAGCGTTGGCGCCCTCGGACAGGGGGTAGAAGGCTACACCTTC. Full variable domain (outside the CDR3, taken from reference TRBV29-1 and TRBJ1-2): SAVISQKPSRDICQRGTSLTIQCQVDSQVTMMFWYRQQPGQSLTLIATANQGSEATYESGFVIDKFPISRPNLTFSTLTVSNMSPEDSSIYLCSVGALGQGVEGYTFGSGTRLTVV.

The chain joins TRBV7-3 to TRBJ2-7, with D possibly matching TRBD1 (6 bases). This CDR3 contains 16 residues. Germline CDR1 and CDR2: SGHTA and FQGTGA. With 1 base removed from V and 6 bases from J, the gap between germline ends came to 19 bases. The CDR3 here is CASSLNPPSTGAEQYF. CDR3 nucleotides: TGTGCCAGCAGCTTAAACCCGCCCTCGACAGGAGCCGAGCAGTACTTC.

This clone was seen once. V gene TRBV5-1 combines with J gene TRBJ2-5; D call uncertain. Between the trimmed V and J ends, which lost 2 bases and 1 base, there was a span of 9 bases. CDR3 length equals 14 residues. In germline, CDR1 is SGHRS, CDR2 YFSETQ. The CDR3, as DNA: TGCGCCAGCAGCTTTCAGAATTTCCAAGAGACCCAGTACTTC. This encodes CASSFQNFQETQYF.

The sample holds one count of this clone. This chain joins TRBV15 and TRBJ2-3; TRBD2 matches at 9 bases. CDR3 length: 16 residues. CDR1 and CDR2 (germline): LNHNV, YYDKDF (reference sequence). V lost 1 base, J lost 2 bases, and 4 bases stayed unmatched. As DNA, the CDR3 is TGTGCCACCAGCAGAGGTCTAGCGGGGATCACAGATACGCAGTATTTT. Protein sequence: CATSRGLAGITDTQYF.

V gene TRBV6-2 or TRBV6-3 combines with J gene TRBJ2-7; TRBD2 matches at 10 bases. From germline, CDR1 is MNHEY and CDR2 SVGEGT. Trimming cost V 5 bases and J 0 bases; bases outside gene matches: 7. The CDR3 has 16 amino acids. The CDR3 bases are TGTGCCAGCAGTCAAATACTAGCGGGGCCCTCCTACGAGCAGTACTTC. Amino acids: CASSQILAGPSYEQYF.

Here the CDR3 reads CASSIERYNEQFF. The CDR3 nucleotides read TGTGCCAGTAGTATTGAGCGCTACAATGAGCAGTTCTTC. The V gene is TRBV19, the J gene TRBJ2-1; D not certain. V was trimmed by 3 bases and J by 3 bases, leaving 6 bases between them. The CDR3 consists of 13 residues. CDR1 and CDR2 from the germline V gene are LNHDA and SQIVND (reference sequence).

This chain uses TRBV29-1 with TRBJ2-3; maybe TRBD2 (6 bases). The germline gives CDR1 SQVTM, CDR2 ANQGSEA. The CDR3 is made up of 14 amino acids. Trimming pared 4 bases from V and 6 bases from J, leaving 17 bases between. In DNA form, the CDR3 reads TGCAGCGTTGCACTCCGACTAGTAGGTGATACGCAGTATTTT. It encodes CSVALRLVGDTQYF.

V usage is TRBV28 and J usage is TRBJ2-2; D is unclear. V gave up 1 base and J gave up 8 bases, with 5 bases separating them. Germline loops: CDR1 MDHEN, CDR2 SYDVKM. The CDR3 has 12 amino acids. The CDR3 nucleotides read TGTGCCAGCAGTTTATCTCGGGGGGAGCTGTTTTTT. It codes for CASSLSRGELFF.

This chain uses TRBV7-2 with TRBJ2-3; D gene uncertain. The CDR3 runs to 14 residues. With 5 bases removed from V and 4 bases from J, the gap between germline ends came to 13 bases. Germline V gene data show CDR1 as SGHTA and CDR2 as FQGNSA. Here the CDR3 DNA reads TGTGCCAGCAGCCCCGTAGGTCGGGCAGATACGCAGTATTTT. This translates into CASSPVGRADTQYF.

The CDR3 DNA reads TGCAGCGTGCCCACCCCGGGACAGCAGCACACTGAAGCTTTCTTT. This encodes CSVPTPGQQHTEAFF. This sequence joins TRBV29-1 and TRBJ1-1, with 7 positions matching TRBD1. Germline V gene lookup returns CDR1 SQVTM and CDR2 ANQGSEA. The CDR3 spans 15 residues. V was clipped by 6 bases and J by 3 bases; unmatched bases: 13.

V and J are TRBV18 and TRBJ2-7; 8 nucleotides agree with TRBD2. This CDR3 is built from 15 residues. Germline V gives CDR1 KGHSH, CDR2 LQKENI. Trimming took 0 bases from V and 1 from J; bases not matched to a gene: 2. The CDR3 DNA reads TGTGCCAGCTCACCACCGGGACTAGTTTCCTACGAGCAGTACTTC. This translates into CASSPPGLVSYEQYF.

The J gene is TRBJ2-1, the V gene TRBV5-1; TRBD2 aligns across 7 bases. Germline CDR1 and CDR2: SGHRS and YFSETQ. Germline trimming cut 5 bases from V and 9 bases from J; bases unmatched to any gene: 8. The CDR3 spans 13 residues. The CDR3 nucleotides read TGCGCCAGCAGTTCTCTAGCGGCCCCTGAGCAGTTCTTC. This translates into CASSSLAAPEQFF.

The V and J genes are TRBV5-6 and TRBJ1-5, with D possibly matching TRBD1 (6 bases). V lost 1 base to trimming and J lost 1 base, with 15 bases between them. Germline V gene lookup returns CDR1 SGHDT and CDR2 YYEEEE. CDR3 length: 17 amino acids. The CDR3 region is CASSLFGFQGSNQPQHF. The CDR3 region has the DNA TGTGCCAGCAGCTTGTTTGGGTTCCAGGGGAGCAATCAGCCCCAGCATTTT.

For this clone: The same CDR3 is also encoded by other DNA sequences in this sample. The chain couples TRBV6-2 or TRBV6-3 to TRBJ1-2; no clear D gene. CDR1 is MNHEY, CDR2 SVGEGT, per germline. The CDR3 contains 13 residues. The V and J ends lost 2 bases and 5 bases respectively, with 9 bases between them. As DNA, the CDR3 is TGTGCCAGCAGTTACAAACTGAATTATGGCTACACCTTC. The encoded protein is CASSYKLNYGYTF.

This rearrangement joins TRBV7-8 to TRBJ2-3; TRBD2 matches at 7 bases. Per the germline V gene, CDR1 is SGHVS and CDR2 is FQNEAQ. V shed 5 bases and J 6 bases; nucleotides not matched to a gene: 20. This CDR3 is 18 amino acids long. CDR3 loop: CASSPMGRETTPADTQYF. CDR3 nucleotides: TGTGCCAGCAGCCCCATGGGGCGGGAGACCACTCCCGCGGATACGCAGTATTTT.

The J gene is TRBJ2-7, the V gene TRBV19; a possible D gene is TRBD1 (6 bases). V was shortened by 10 bases and J by 3 bases, with 22 bases between the two germline ends. The CDR3 runs 15 residues. Per the germline V gene, CDR1 is LNHDA and CDR2 is SQIVND (reference sequence). CDR3 DNA sequence: TGTGCCACTCAATCACAGGGTGGCAGAAGCTACGAGCAGTACTTC. This translates into CATQSQGGRSYEQYF.

This clone came up once. The chain is built from TRBV19 and TRBJ2-7; D might be TRBD1 (6 bases). Germline V lookup: CDR1 LNHDA, CDR2 SQIVND (reference sequence). With 0 bases removed from V and 5 bases from J, the gap between germline ends came to 8 bases. The CDR3 extends over 13 amino acids. CDR3 sequence reads: CASSIDRGNEQYF. The CDR3 DNA sequence: TGTGCCAGTAGTATAGACAGGGGAAACGAGCAGTACTTC.

The chain carries TRBV15 and TRBJ1-3, with unresolved D. V lost 1 base and J 2 bases, leaving 9 bases between the germline ends. This CDR3 comprises 15 residues. Germline assignment: CDR1 LNHNV and CDR2 YYDKDF (reference sequence). CDR3 DNA: TGTGCCACCAGCAGAGTTTTAAGCGCTGGAAACACCATATATTTT. It yields the protein CATSRVLSAGNTIYF.